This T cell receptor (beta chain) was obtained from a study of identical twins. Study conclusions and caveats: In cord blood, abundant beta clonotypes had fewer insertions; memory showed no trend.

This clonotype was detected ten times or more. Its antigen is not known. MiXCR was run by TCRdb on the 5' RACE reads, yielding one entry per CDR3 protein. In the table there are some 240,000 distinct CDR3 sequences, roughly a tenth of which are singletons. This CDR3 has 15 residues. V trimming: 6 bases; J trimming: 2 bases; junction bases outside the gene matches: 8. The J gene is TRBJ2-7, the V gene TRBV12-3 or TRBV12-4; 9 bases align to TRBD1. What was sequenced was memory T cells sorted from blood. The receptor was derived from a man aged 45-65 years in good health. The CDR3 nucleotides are TGTGCCAGCAGGGCCGCCGGGACAGGGACCTACGAGCAGTACTTC. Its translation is CASRAAGTGTYEQYF.